The 20 T cell receptor beta chains presented below share a single source sample, sequenced in a study of T cells in Graves' hyperthyroidism and ophthalmopathy. Researchers took RNA transcripts and amplified the TCR beta CDR3 regions from them. First-round RT-PCR with HTBI primers amplified the TCR CDR3 region. TCRdb reanalysed the multiplex PCR reads using MiXCR and keeps one entry per CDR3 protein. The data show about 400,000 distinct CDR3 sequences, about 15% seen once. Sequenced sample: blood. These receptors were taken from a woman aged 25 to 39 with Graves' hyperthyroidism.

There are many counts of this clonotype. CDR3 DNA: TGTGCCAGCAGTTTACTAGCGGGAGGCTACAATGAGCAGTTCTTC. As protein: CASSLLAGGYNEQFF. The rearrangement uses TRBV28 and TRBJ2-1, with TRBD2 matching over 11 bases. This CDR3 is 15 amino acids long. V shed 2 bases and J 3 bases; nucleotides not matched to a gene: 0. CDR1 is MDHEN and CDR2 is SYDVKM in the germline V gene.

This clonotype has at least ten counts. This chain connects TRBV6-5 to TRBJ2-1; TRBD2 aligns across 7 bases. The germline V gene has CDR1 MNHEY and CDR2 SVGAGI. V shed 0 bases and J 6 bases; nucleotides not matched to a gene: 23. The CDR3 contains 21 residues. As DNA, the CDR3 is TGTGCCAGCAGTTACTCCGGGTCTAGCGGTTATAACCCAGGGAAGCGCAATGAGCAGTTCTTC. This codes for CASSYSGSSGYNPGKRNEQFF.

This clonotype was seen at least ten times. The chain recombines TRBV28 with TRBJ2-2, with 7 bases that match TRBD2. Germline V lookup: CDR1 MDHEN, CDR2 SYDVKM. This CDR3 is 16 amino acids long. After removal of 6 bases from V and 6 bases from J, the junction contained 13 bases not matched to a gene. The CDR3 region has the DNA TGTGCCAGCAGGCCTAGCGGCAAGGATGTAGCCGGGGAGCTGTTTTTT. This translates into CASRPSGKDVAGELFF. Drawing the rest from reference TRBV28 and TRBJ2-2, the complete variable domain is DVKVTQSSRYLVKRTGEKVFLECVQDMDHENMFWYRQDPGLGLRLIYFSYDVKMKEKGDIPEGYSVSREKKERFSLILESASTNQTSMYLCASRPSGKDVAGELFFGEGSRLTVL.

The CDR3 region is CATSDARGRGGNEQFF. In DNA form, the CDR3 reads TGTGCCACCAGTGATGCCAGGGGGCGGGGTGGCAATGAGCAGTTCTTC. The chain uses TRBV24-1 and TRBJ2-1, with 8 bases matching TRBD1. Per germline, CDR1 KGHDR and CDR2 SFDVKD. The V segment lost 3 bases and the J segment 6 bases; nucleotides outside the gene matches: 9. The CDR3 has 16 residues.

This clonotype was recorded only once. The rearrangement uses TRBV10-2 and TRBJ2-1, with 8 bases matching TRBD2. The CDR3 loop spans 16 amino acids. The V segment lost 9 bases and the J segment 0 bases; nucleotides outside the gene matches: 10. Germline values: CDR1 WSHSY, CDR2 SAAADI. CDR3 protein: CASILAGQNSYNEQFF. The CDR3 DNA sequence: TGCGCCAGTATCCTAGCGGGCCAGAACTCCTACAATGAGCAGTTCTTC.

This chain connects TRBV7-2 to TRBJ2-1, with D possibly being TRBD2 (5 bases). V dropped 5 bases and J dropped 2 bases, with 10 bases sitting between them. CDR3 length: 14 amino acids. Per the germline V gene, CDR1 is SGHTA and CDR2 is FQGNSA. CDR3 amino acids: CASSQPGTYNEQFF. CDR3 nucleotides: TGTGCCAGCAGCCAACCCGGGACCTACAATGAGCAGTTCTTC.

J is TRBJ2-1 and V is TRBV20-1; D is unclear. Trimming pared 6 bases from V and 6 bases from J, leaving 21 bases between. CDR3 length: 15 amino acids. Germline lookup yields CDR1 DFQATT and CDR2 SNEGSKA (reference sequence). The CDR3 DNA reads as TGCAGTGCGAGCCGGAGTGGAATATCACGCAATGAGCAGTTCTTC. It specifies CSASRSGISRNEQFF.

This clonotype was detected once. The chain couples TRBV20-1 to TRBJ2-2; 7 bases match TRBD1. Germline V gives CDR1 DFQATT, CDR2 SNEGSKA (reference sequence). Losses at the gene ends were 1 base for V and 2 bases for J; bases not matched to a gene: 7. CDR3 length equals 16 residues. The CDR3 sequence: CSARGGRGFNTGELFF. The CDR3 DNA reads TGCAGTGCTAGAGGCGGCAGGGGGTTCAACACCGGGGAGCTGTTTTTT.

This clonotype was observed many times. The CDR3 nucleotides are TGTGCCAGCACCCTACCGGGACAGGCCTACTATGGCTACACCTTC. This translates into CASTLPGQAYYGYTF. The chain combines TRBV28 with TRBJ1-2; 8 positions agree with TRBD1. J lost 3 bases, V lost 7 bases, and 10 bases had no gene match. The CDR3 runs to 15 residues. The germline CDR1 and CDR2 sequences are MDHEN and SYDVKM.

This clonotype has at least ten counts. V usage is TRBV28 and J usage is TRBJ2-7, with 7 bases matching TRBD2. Germline V gene sequence: CDR1 MDHEN, CDR2 SYDVKM. V was clipped by 4 bases and J by 1 base; unmatched bases: 4. This CDR3 spans 14 amino acids. CDR3 nucleotide sequence: TGTGCCAGCAGTTCAGCGGGAAATTCCTACGAGCAGTACTTC. This codes for CASSSAGNSYEQYF.

This clonotype has ten or more counts. The chain recombines TRBV2 with TRBJ1-4, with a possible D match to TRBD1 (5 bases). Trimming left V 8 bases short and J 10 bases short, with 17 bases between. Per germline, CDR1 SNHLY and CDR2 FYNNEI. CDR3 length equals 13 residues. In DNA, the CDR3 is TGTGCCAGCCTGAACAACAAGGGGCGAAAACTGTTTTTT. This sequence encodes CASLNNKGRKLFF.

The chain is built from TRBV5-1 and TRBJ1-3; tentatively, D is TRBD1 (5 bases). Germline V lookup: CDR1 SGHRS, CDR2 YFSETQ. This CDR3 has 16 amino acids. V dropped 3 bases and J dropped 7 bases, with 20 bases sitting between them. CDR3 nucleotides: TGCGCCAGCAGCTCGGGGACCGCGTTTCAAGGGAACACCATATATTTT. Translated: CASSSGTAFQGNTIYF.

This clonotype was recorded at least ten times. The chain recombines TRBV6-5 with TRBJ2-5; D remains ambiguous. Trimming left V 2 bases short and J 3 bases short, with 7 bases between. Germline V gene sequence: CDR1 MNHEY, CDR2 SVGAGI. The CDR3 has 13 residues. The CDR3 coding sequence is TGTGCCAGCAGTTACGGGGAAAAAGAGACCCAGTACTTC. Translated, it gives CASSYGEKETQYF.

The table lists this clonotype with many counts. The rearrangement uses TRBV12-3 or TRBV12-4 and TRBJ2-3; D gene ambiguous. V was clipped by 6 bases and J by 6 bases, with 13 bases between them. The CDR3 extends over 13 amino acids. The CDR3 protein is CASSPGAIDTQYF. DNA of the CDR3: TGTGCCAGCAGCCCCGGTGCTATTGATACGCAGTATTTT.

This clonotype was seen a few times. V is TRBV20-1 and J is TRBJ2-4; the match to TRBD2 covers 7 bases. The germline V gene has CDR1 DFQATT and CDR2 SNEGSKA (reference sequence). This CDR3 is built from 15 residues. The V segment lost 5 bases and the J segment 6 bases; nucleotides outside the gene matches: 13. This CDR3 reads CSASGREALGNIQYF. The CDR3 DNA reads TGCAGTGCTTCGGGGAGGGAGGCGCTGGGAAACATTCAGTACTTC.

The chain carries TRBV24-1 and TRBJ2-2; D gene unclear. The length of the CDR3 is 14 residues. The germline CDR1 and CDR2 sequences are KGHDR and SFDVKD. DNA for the CDR3: TGTGCAACCTCGCCCGGGTTTAACACCGGGGAGCTGTTTTTT. The encoded protein is CATSPGFNTGELFF.

This clonotype occurred a few times. This rearrangement joins TRBV5-1 to TRBJ2-5; perhaps D is TRBD1 or TRBD2 (5 bases each). This CDR3 spans 15 amino acids. V was trimmed by 1 base and J by 4 bases, leaving 14 bases between them. Germline-derived CDR1 and CDR2 are SGHRS and YFSETQ. In nucleotides, the CDR3 is TGCGCCAGCAGCTTGTTCGACGTGGGACGAGAGACCCAGTACTTC. Its protein is CASSLFDVGRETQYF.

The sample holds a few counts of this clonotype. V and J are TRBV27 and TRBJ2-3; 8 bases match TRBD2. The J segment lost 2 bases and the V segment lost 7 bases, leaving 5 bases of the junction unmatched. Per germline, CDR1 MNHEY and CDR2 SMNVEV (reference sequence). The CDR3 has 14 residues. The CDR3 nucleotides read TGTGCCAGCACAAGCGGGAGCCTCACAGATACGCAGTATTTT. Residues: CASTSGSLTDTQYF.

This clonotype was found a few times. The V and J genes are TRBV7-9 and TRBJ1-3, with TRBD1 identical over 12 bases. The length of the CDR3 is 18 residues. CDR1 and CDR2 from the germline V gene are SEHNR and FQNEAQ (reference sequence). With 4 bases clipped from V and 2 bases from J, the junction kept 9 bases outside the gene matches. The chain's CDR3 is CASSYGTGGSFPGNTIYF. DNA for the CDR3: TGTGCCAGCAGCTACGGGACAGGGGGCTCATTCCCTGGAAACACCATATATTTT.

The chain carries TRBV18 and TRBJ1-3; TRBD1 aligns across 11 bases. Trimming cost V 4 bases and J 0 bases; bases outside gene matches: 5. The CDR3 runs 17 residues. Germline CDR1 is KGHSH and CDR2 is LQKENI. The CDR3 coding sequence is TGTGCCAGCTCACTTCGGACAGGGGGCGACTCTGGAAACACCATATATTTT. Encoded protein: CASSLRTGGDSGNTIYF.